These 14 T cell receptor beta chains came from one sample sequenced in a study of cytomegalovirus exposure and HLA in healthy donors. The PCR employed 60 Vbeta primers together with 13 Jbeta primers. Here immunoSEQ multiplex PCR was the method, and the copy in TCRdb shows in-frame clones only, minus some. Here the sample spans roughly 130,000 clones, about 70% being singletons. Sequenced material: PBMCs. These receptors came from a woman aged 60-75 years in good health and CMV-seropositive.

This sequence joins TRBV5-1 and TRBJ2-3, with D perhaps matching TRBD2 (5 bases). The germline CDR1 and CDR2 sequences are SGHRS and YFSETQ. This CDR3 is built from 16 residues. V was shortened by 0 bases and J by 5 bases, with 16 bases between the two germline ends. The CDR3 sequence: CASSLGGLYPVDTQYF. The CDR3 DNA reads as TGCGCCAGCAGCTTGGGCGGACTTTACCCAGTAGATACGCAGTATTTT.

The chain recombines TRBV5-8 with TRBJ2-7; 7 bases are shared with TRBD2. The V gene's germline CDR1 is SGHTS and CDR2 YDEGEE. The CDR3 is made up of 15 amino acids. V lost 4 bases to trimming and J lost 0 bases; unmatched junction nucleotides: 7. This CDR3 is CASSLGGGSSYEQYF. CDR3 sequence (DNA): TGTGCCAGCAGCCTGGGGGGGGGTAGCTCCTACGAGCAGTACTTC.

This chain connects TRBV7-2 to TRBJ2-1; 7 bases align to TRBD2. The germline CDR1 and CDR2 sequences are SGHTA and FQGNSA. Losses at the gene ends were 1 base for V and 0 bases for J; bases not matched to a gene: 3. The CDR3 is 16 amino acids. The DNA of the CDR3 is TGTGCCAGCAGCTTAGGAGGCGGGGGCTCCTACAATGAGCAGTTCTTC. Amino acid sequence: CASSLGGGGSYNEQFF.

The V call is TRBV15, the J call TRBJ2-5; 15 bases are shared with TRBD2. V shed 0 bases and J 2 bases; nucleotides not matched to a gene: 7. The CDR3 has 19 amino acids. CDR1 and CDR2 from the germline V gene are LNHNV and YYDKDF (reference sequence). For the CDR3, the DNA is TGTGCCACCAGCAGAGAACCGGGACTAGCGGGGGGACGACAAGAGACCCAGTACTTC. Encoded protein: CATSREPGLAGGRQETQYF. Drawing the rest from reference TRBV15 and TRBJ2-5, the complete variable domain is DAMVIQNPRYQVTQFGKPVTLSCSQTLNHNVMYWYQQKSSQAPKLLFHYYDKDFNNEADTPDNFQSRRPNTSFCFLDIRSPGLGDTAMYLCATSREPGLAGGRQETQYFGPGTRLLVL.

This chain links TRBV27 with TRBJ1-1, with a weak D call TRBD1 (6 bases). The germline V gene has CDR1 MNHEY and CDR2 SMNVEV (reference sequence). CDR3 length: 14 residues. The germline V and J ends were trimmed by 5 bases and 1 base, with 11 bases remaining between them. The CDR3 protein is CASSPRDTNTEAFF. The CDR3 DNA follows: TGTGCCAGCAGTCCCCGGGACACGAACACTGAAGCTTTCTTT.

This clone was detected only a few times. In DNA, the CDR3 is TGTGCCAGCAGCCCGGACAGTTGGAATGAAAAACTGTTTTTT. It is translated as CASSPDSWNEKLFF. This chain joins TRBV7-9 and TRBJ1-4; the D gene is possibly TRBD1 (6 bases). The length of the CDR3 is 14 residues. The germline V and J ends were trimmed by 5 bases and 5 bases, with 12 bases remaining between them. The germline V gene encodes CDR1 SEHNR and CDR2 FQNEAQ (reference sequence).

The rearrangement uses TRBV5-1 and TRBJ2-3; 8 bases match TRBD2. CDR1 and CDR2 from the germline V gene are SGHRS and YFSETQ. CDR3 length: 15 residues. V shed 4 bases, J shed 3 bases, and the junction held 7 bases outside the gene matches. DNA for the CDR3: TGCGCCAGCAGCCTATCGGGGGGGCCAACAGATACGCAGTATTTT. It is translated as CASSLSGGPTDTQYF. Looking up the rest from reference TRBV5-1 and TRBJ2-3 gives the full variable domain: KAGVTQTPRYLIKTRGQQVTLSCSPISGHRSVSWYQQTPGQGLQFLFEYFSETQRNKGNFPGRFSGRQFSNSRSEMNVSTLELGDSALYLCASSLSGGPTDTQYFGPGTRLTVL.

The chain couples TRBV28 to TRBJ2-7; TRBD1 agrees at 8 bases. Per germline, CDR1 MDHEN and CDR2 SYDVKM. V lost 6 bases to trimming and J lost 5 bases; unmatched junction nucleotides: 9. This CDR3 spans 14 amino acids. In nucleotides, the CDR3 is TGTGCCAGCAGGGCGACAGGGGAACTGGACGAGCAGTACTTC. Its protein product is CASRATGELDEQYF. Combining the CDR3 with reference TRBV28 and TRBJ2-7 gives the whole variable domain DVKVTQSSRYLVKRTGEKVFLECVQDMDHENMFWYRQDPGLGLRLIYFSYDVKMKEKGDIPEGYSVSREKKERFSLILESASTNQTSMYLCASRATGELDEQYFGPGTRLTVT.

The V and J genes are TRBV19 and TRBJ2-2; a weak D match, TRBD2 (6 bases). With 7 bases removed from V and 3 bases from J, the gap between germline ends came to 9 bases. Germline lookup yields CDR1 LNHDA and CDR2 SQIVND (reference sequence). The CDR3 has 13 amino acids. The CDR3 here is CASKERDTGELFF. The CDR3 coding sequence is TGTGCCAGTAAGGAGCGGGACACCGGGGAGCTGTTTTTT.

This clone has more than one count but fewer than ten. V usage is TRBV7-3 and J usage is TRBJ2-2; 9 bases match TRBD2. CDR3 size: 16 residues. Germline V lookup: CDR1 SGHTA, CDR2 FQGTGA. Trimming cost V 4 bases and J 6 bases; bases outside gene matches: 9. This CDR3 reads CASSSSGGGAPGELFF. The CDR3 bases are TGTGCCAGCAGCTCATCTGGCGGGGGGGCCCCCGGGGAGCTGTTTTTT.

The chain links TRBV18 to TRBJ2-5; weak D call: TRBD1 (6 bases). The CDR3 has 16 residues. Germline V CDR1 and CDR2: KGHSH, LQKENI. Trimming took off 5 bases at V and 2 bases at J, with 18 bases between the two ends. CDR3 amino acids: CASSARLDRRQETQYF. CDR3 coding DNA: TGTGCCAGCTCAGCCCGTTTGGACAGAAGACAAGAGACCCAGTACTTC.

A few counts support this clone. This chain joins TRBV6-5 and TRBJ1-5, with a tentative D call TRBD1 (5 bases). V was shortened by 6 bases and J by 6 bases, with 18 bases between the two germline ends. CDR3 length: 15 residues. Germline V gene lookup returns CDR1 MNHEY and CDR2 SVGAGI. Written as DNA, the CDR3 is TGTGCCAGCAGCCAGTCCGGGACTAGGGGTCAGCCCCAGCATTTT. Translating it yields CASSQSGTRGQPQHF.

The V gene is TRBV10-3, the J gene TRBJ1-6, with D possibly matching TRBD1 (5 bases). The CDR3 extends over 18 amino acids. Germline values: CDR1 ENHRY, CDR2 SYGVKD. Trimming cost V 6 bases and J 0 bases, with 18 bases left between them. CDR3 loop: CAISQGLGYGSYNSPLHF. CDR3 nucleotides: TGTGCCATCAGCCAGGGCCTAGGGTACGGCTCCTATAATTCACCCCTCCACTTT.

This clone has just a few counts. The genes are TRBV7-7 and TRBJ2-2; tentative D call: TRBD2 (6 bases). This CDR3 spans 16 amino acids. V shed 2 bases and J shed 3 bases, with 13 bases lying between them. Germline V CDR1 and CDR2: SSHAT, FNYEAQ (reference sequence). CDR3 in DNA: TGTGCCAGCAGCTTACCATCGGGGGTCGACACCGGGGAGCTGTTTTTT. Its translation is CASSLPSGVDTGELFF.